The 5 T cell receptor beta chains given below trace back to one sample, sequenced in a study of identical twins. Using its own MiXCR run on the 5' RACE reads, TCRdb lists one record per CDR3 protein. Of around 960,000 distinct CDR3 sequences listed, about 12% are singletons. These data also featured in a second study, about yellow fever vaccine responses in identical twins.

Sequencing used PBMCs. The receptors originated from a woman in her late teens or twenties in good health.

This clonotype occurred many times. The CDR3 sequence: CSARKQGGGYEQYF. CDR3 in DNA: TGCAGTGCTAGGAAACAGGGTGGCGGCTACGAGCAGTACTTC. The rearrangement joins TRBV20-1 to TRBJ2-7; weak D call: TRBD1 (6 bases). The CDR3 has 14 amino acids. Germline values: CDR1 DFQATT, CDR2 SNEGSKA (reference sequence). The V end lost 3 bases, the J end lost 3 bases, and 15 bases lay between the germline ends.

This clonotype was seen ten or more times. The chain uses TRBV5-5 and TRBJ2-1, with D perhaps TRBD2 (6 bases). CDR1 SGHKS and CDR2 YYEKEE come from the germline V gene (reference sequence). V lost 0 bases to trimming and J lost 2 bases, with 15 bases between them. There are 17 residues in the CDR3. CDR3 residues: CASSLGIEGGPYNEQFF. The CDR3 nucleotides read TGTGCCAGCAGCTTGGGGATAGAGGGAGGACCCTACAATGAGCAGTTCTTC.

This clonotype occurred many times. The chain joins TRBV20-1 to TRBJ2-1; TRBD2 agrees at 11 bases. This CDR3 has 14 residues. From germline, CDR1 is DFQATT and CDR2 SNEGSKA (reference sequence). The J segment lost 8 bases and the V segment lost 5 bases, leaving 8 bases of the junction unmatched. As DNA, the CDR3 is TGCAGTGCTGGGAAGACTAGCGGGATTGATGAGCAGTTCTTC. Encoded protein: CSAGKTSGIDEQFF.

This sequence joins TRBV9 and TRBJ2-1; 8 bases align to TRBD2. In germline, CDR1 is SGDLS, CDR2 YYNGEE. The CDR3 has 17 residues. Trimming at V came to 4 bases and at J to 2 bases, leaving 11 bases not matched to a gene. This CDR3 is CASSIYGGGVPYNEQFF. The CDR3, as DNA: TGTGCCAGCAGCATATACGGGGGGGGTGTTCCCTACAATGAGCAGTTCTTC.

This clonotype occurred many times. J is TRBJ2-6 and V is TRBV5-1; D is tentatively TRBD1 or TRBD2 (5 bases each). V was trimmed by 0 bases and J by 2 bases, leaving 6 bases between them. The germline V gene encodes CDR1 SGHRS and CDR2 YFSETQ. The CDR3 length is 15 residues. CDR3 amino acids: CASSLVGAGANVLTF. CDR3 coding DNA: TGCGCCAGCAGCTTGGTGGGGGCTGGGGCCAACGTCCTGACTTTC.